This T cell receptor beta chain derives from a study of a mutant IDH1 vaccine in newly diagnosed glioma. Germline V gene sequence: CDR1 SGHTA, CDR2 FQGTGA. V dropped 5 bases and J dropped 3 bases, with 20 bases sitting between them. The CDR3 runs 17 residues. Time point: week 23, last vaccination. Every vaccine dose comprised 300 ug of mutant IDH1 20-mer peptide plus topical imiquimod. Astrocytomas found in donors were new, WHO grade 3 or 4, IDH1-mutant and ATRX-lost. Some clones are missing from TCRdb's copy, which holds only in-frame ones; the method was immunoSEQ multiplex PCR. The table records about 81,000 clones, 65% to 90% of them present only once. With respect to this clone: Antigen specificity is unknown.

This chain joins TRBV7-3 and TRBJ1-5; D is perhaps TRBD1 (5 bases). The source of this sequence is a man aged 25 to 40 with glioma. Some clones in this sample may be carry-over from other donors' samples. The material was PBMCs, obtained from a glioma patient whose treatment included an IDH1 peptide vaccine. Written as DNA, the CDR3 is TGTGCCAGCAGCCCTATCTGGGACGGAACACCCAATCAGCCCCAGCATTTT. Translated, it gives CASSPIWDGTPNQPQHF.